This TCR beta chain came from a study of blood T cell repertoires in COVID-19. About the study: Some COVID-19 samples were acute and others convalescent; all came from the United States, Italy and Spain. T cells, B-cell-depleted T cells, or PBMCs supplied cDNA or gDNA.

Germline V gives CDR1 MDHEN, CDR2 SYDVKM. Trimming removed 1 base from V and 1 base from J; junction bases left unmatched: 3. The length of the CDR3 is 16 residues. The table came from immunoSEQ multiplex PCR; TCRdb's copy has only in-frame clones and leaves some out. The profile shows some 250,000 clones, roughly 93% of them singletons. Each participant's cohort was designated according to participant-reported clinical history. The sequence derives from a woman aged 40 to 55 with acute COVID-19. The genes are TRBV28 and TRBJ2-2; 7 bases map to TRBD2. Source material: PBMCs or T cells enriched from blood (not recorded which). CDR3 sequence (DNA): TGTGCCAGCAGTTTATTGGCGGGGGAGAACACCGGGGAGCTGTTTTTT. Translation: CASSLLAGENTGELFF.